These T cell receptor beta chains were read from a single sample in a study of blood T cell repertoires in COVID-19. Measured with immunoSEQ multiplex PCR; TCRdb has only the in-frame clones, and not every one. This table has about 190,000 clones, roughly 80% appearing once. The sample consisted of peripheral blood. Every receptor here comes from a man between 50 and 59 years old who had recovered from COVID-19. CDR3s include the opening cysteine and the closing phenylalanine or tryptophan. A D gene is named only where the DNA matches it firmly. The listing skips clone size in some rows; elsewhere it reads once, few, many or a size class.

TRBV27	TRBJ2-1	NA	NA	CATEGVSNEQFF	TGTGCCACGGAGGGAGTGAGTAATGAGCAGTTCTTC
TRBV9	TRBJ2-5	NA	once	CASSVVASRETQYF	TGTGCCAGCAGCGTGGTTGCTAGTAGGGAGACCCAGTACTTC
TRBV7-9	TRBJ2-7	TRBD2	NA	CASSLTRASGSYEQYF	TGTGCCAGCAGCTTAACGCGGGCTAGCGGTTCCTACGAGCAGTACTTC
TRBV7-2	TRBJ1-3	NA	NA	CASSLIPRGNTIYF	TGTGCCAGCAGCTTAATCCCTCGGGGAAACACCATATATTTT
TRBV30	TRBJ1-2	TRBD1	NA	CAWNTGGNYGYTF	TGTGCCTGGAATACAGGGGGAAACTATGGCTACACCTTC
TRBV4-2	TRBJ1-3	TRBD1	few	CASSQEDRAGNTIYF	TGTGCCAGCAGCCAAGAGGACAGGGCGGGAAACACCATATATTTT
TRBV2	TRBJ1-5	TRBD1	once	CASRGTASNQPQHF	TGTGCCAGCAGGGGGACAGCTAGCAATCAGCCCCAGCATTTT
TRBV5-5	TRBJ1-2	TRBD1	NA	CASSLQGDYGYTF	TGTGCCAGCAGCTTACAGGGGGACTATGGCTACACCTTC
TRBV11-2	TRBJ2-1	TRBD2	NA	CASSLSGAGGPNEQFF	TGTGCCAGCAGCTTATCTGGGGCGGGAGGCCCTAATGAGCAGTTCTTC
TRBV18	TRBJ1-2	NA	NA	CASSLDTNYGYTF	TGTGCCAGCTCCTTAGACACTAACTATGGCTACACCTTC
TRBV6-2/TRBV6-3	TRBJ1-2	NA	NA	CASSYGTHGGYTF	TGTGCCAGCAGTTACGGTACTCACGGGGGCTACACCTTC
TRBV4-1	TRBJ1-1	NA	NA	CASSQARNTEAFF	TGCGCCAGCAGCCAAGCCAGGAACACTGAAGCTTTCTTT